This T cell receptor beta chain was captured in a study of prognosis after radiotherapy for stage I lung cancer. Study-level background: Ages of the 13 men and roughly six women ranged about 50 to 95 years, median approximately 74. Study-level findings and limits: A difference in TRBV and TRBJ gene usage was reportedly seen between patients with and without metastases.

Germline V CDR1 and CDR2: SGDLS, YYNGEE. The CDR3 extends over 17 amino acids. Comments on this clonotype: Its antigen is not identified. A much larger clone is a single base away; this may be a read error.

Genomic DNA was the source, and TCR beta CDR3 was amplified from it by two-round multiplex PCR. First-round PCR, the initial amplification, used primers specific to each TRBV and TRBJ gene. TCRdb re-called the multiplex PCR reads through MiXCR, storing one row per CDR3 protein. The sample contains about 21,000 distinct CDR3 sequences, roughly 44% of which appear only once. The chain is built from TRBV9 and TRBJ1-6; 10 bases are a match to TRBD1. The sequenced sample was PBMCs, obtained before or after stereotactic body radiation therapy (not recorded which). The receptor was derived from a donor aged 50 or older with non-small cell lung cancer. The CDR3 sequence: CAGSARGGTGVNSPLHF. The DNA for the CDR3 is TGTGCCGGCAGCGCCCGAGGGGGGACAGGGGTAAATTCACCCCTCCACTTT.